The 20 T cell receptor beta chains given below trace back to one sample, sequenced in a study of response to subunit inactivated influenza vaccine. TCRdb ran MiXCR on the RT-PCR reads and lists one entry per CDR3 protein. The table records a few hundred thousand distinct CDR3 sequences, less than 15% of them present only once. Source: PBMCs from blood, taken 11 to 12 days after vaccination. These receptors came from a man aged 45-60 years who received an inactivated influenza vaccine.

This clonotype was seen a handful of times. This chain links TRBV28 with TRBJ1-2; no clear D. The CDR3 contains 13 residues. Germline V gene data show CDR1 as MDHEN and CDR2 as SYDVKM. The V gene lost 6 bases and the J gene lost 0 bases, with 8 bases spanning the gap. The CDR3 protein is CASRIDANYGYTF. CDR3 DNA sequence: TGTGCCAGCAGAATTGACGCTAACTATGGCTACACCTTC.

The sample holds a few counts of this clonotype. The V gene is TRBV5-1, the J gene TRBJ1-3; no firm D call. Trimming removed 5 bases at V and 0 bases at J, with 12 bases between. The CDR3 is 15 residues long. Per germline, CDR1 SGHRS and CDR2 YFSETQ. CDR3 sequence (DNA): TGCGCCAGCAGATCCCTCCGCAGCTCTGGAAACACCATATATTTT. As protein: CASRSLRSSGNTIYF.

This clonotype showed up many times. The chain employs TRBV27 and TRBJ2-5; D gene uncertain. With 5 bases removed from V and 5 bases from J, the gap between germline ends came to 12 bases. This CDR3 contains 13 residues. Germline V gene sequence: CDR1 MNHEY, CDR2 SMNVEV (reference sequence). CDR3 in DNA: TGTGCCAGCAGTCCGACGTATGTGGAGACCCAGTACTTC. As protein: CASSPTYVETQYF.

This clonotype was detected many times. The V call is TRBV12-3 or TRBV12-4, the J call TRBJ1-6; possibly TRBD1 for D (5 bases). The V end was cut by 4 bases, the J end by 8 bases, with 15 bases between. This CDR3 spans 15 amino acids. The CDR3 loop reads CASSSQGRKHSPLHF. CDR3 sequence (DNA): TGTGCCAGCAGTTCCCAGGGCAGGAAGCATTCACCCCTCCACTTT.

V gene TRBV27 combines with J gene TRBJ2-2; the match to TRBD1 covers 8 bases. V lost 5 bases to trimming and J lost 9 bases; unmatched junction nucleotides: 14. Per the germline V gene, CDR1 is MNHEY and CDR2 is SMNVEV (reference sequence). This CDR3 is 16 amino acids long. CDR3 amino acids: CASSPGQGKGFRELFF. The DNA for the CDR3 is TGTGCCAGCAGTCCCGGACAGGGAAAAGGGTTCAGGGAGCTGTTTTTT.

The V call is TRBV12-3 or TRBV12-4, the J call TRBJ1-2; D ambiguous. CDR3 length equals 14 residues. Trimming stripped 5 bases from V and 0 bases from J, with 10 bases between. The CDR3 loop is CASSRPQSNYGYTF. The CDR3 bases are TGTGCCAGCAGTAGACCCCAGTCTAACTATGGCTACACCTTC.

This clonotype was recorded only once. The chain combines TRBV6-2 or TRBV6-3 with TRBJ1-2; D is unresolved. This CDR3 has 12 residues. The V end lost 6 bases, the J end lost 8 bases, and 13 bases lay between the germline ends. CDR1 is MNHEY and CDR2 is SVGEGT in the germline V gene. This CDR3 is CASRRTAGGYTF. CDR3 nucleotides: TGTGCCAGCAGGCGGACGGCCGGAGGCTACACCTTC.

This clonotype was seen a few times. The chain employs TRBV19 and TRBJ2-6; D is possibly TRBD1 (6 bases). Germline V gene data show CDR1 as LNHDA and CDR2 as SQIVND (reference sequence). This CDR3 spans 15 amino acids. V was cut by 3 bases and J by 2 bases, with 8 bases left in between. The CDR3 DNA is TGTGCCAGTAGTATCAGGGGAGCTGGGGCCAACGTCCTGACTTTC. This translates into CASSIRGAGANVLTF.

This clonotype has just a few counts. The chain combines TRBV27 with TRBJ2-7; D might be TRBD1 (5 bases). Germline V gene sequence: CDR1 MNHEY, CDR2 SMNVEV (reference sequence). The CDR3 contains 13 residues. V lost 8 bases to trimming and J lost 0 bases, with 11 bases between them. The CDR3 DNA reads TGTGCCAGCCATGGCAGGGACTCCTACGAGCAGTACTTC. It codes for CASHGRDSYEQYF.

This clonotype was detected once. This rearrangement joins TRBV3-1 to TRBJ2-7; TRBD2 agrees at 11 bases. The CDR3 covers 16 residues. The trim removed 3 bases at V and 6 bases at J, leaving 10 bases unmatched. The germline gives CDR1 LGHDT, CDR2 YNNKEL (reference sequence). As DNA, the CDR3 is TGTGCCAGCAGCCAGGAAGGTAAACTAGCGGGAGTCGAGCAGTACTTC. It yields the protein CASSQEGKLAGVEQYF.

This clonotype was observed a handful of times. This chain links TRBV20-1 with TRBJ1-1; D not certain. V gave up 4 bases and J gave up 5 bases, with 14 bases separating them. This CDR3 has 13 residues. Per the germline V gene, CDR1 is DFQATT and CDR2 is SNEGSKA (reference sequence). Here the CDR3 DNA reads TGCAGTGCTAACCAAGAGTGGGGTACTGAAGCTTTCTTT. Its protein product is CSANQEWGTEAFF.

This chain uses TRBV28 with TRBJ1-1; TRBD1 is a possible D gene (6 bases). This CDR3 region has 15 residues. The V end was cut by 5 bases, the J end by 2 bases, with 15 bases between. Germline V CDR1 and CDR2: MDHEN, SYDVKM. The DNA of the CDR3 is TGTGCCAGCAGTCCTTCGGGACAAATTAACACTGAAGCTTTCTTT. Protein: CASSPSGQINTEAFF.

This clonotype was seen a handful of times. The chain uses TRBV20-1 and TRBJ2-7, with D perhaps TRBD2 (6 bases). In germline, CDR1 is DFQATT, CDR2 SNEGSKA (reference sequence). The CDR3 has 12 residues. The V gene lost 3 bases and the J gene lost 3 bases, with 9 bases spanning the gap. CDR3 sequence: CSARYGGYEQYF. The CDR3 coding sequence is TGCAGTGCTAGGTACGGGGGCTACGAGCAGTACTTC.

This rearrangement joins TRBV27 to TRBJ2-1; 10 positions match TRBD2. Germline V gene lookup returns CDR1 MNHEY and CDR2 SMNVEV (reference sequence). J was trimmed by 4 bases and V by 2 bases; bases with no gene match: 8. The CDR3 has 17 residues. DNA of the CDR3: TGTGCCAGCAGTTTAAGCCTAGCGGGGGTGCAATACAATGAGCAGTTCTTC. Encoded protein: CASSLSLAGVQYNEQFF.

The chain links TRBV29-1 to TRBJ2-7, with D perhaps TRBD2 (6 bases). CDR3 length equals 13 residues. V was trimmed by 7 bases and J by 0 bases, leaving 13 bases between them. CDR1 is SQVTM and CDR2 is ANQGSEA in the germline V gene. The DNA for the CDR3 is TGCAGCGGACTGACCGGGGGCTCCTACGAGCAGTACTTC. The encoded protein is CSGLTGGSYEQYF.

This clonotype was recorded a few times. J is TRBJ2-7 and V is TRBV18, with 8 bases that match TRBD1. Germline V gene data show CDR1 as KGHSH and CDR2 as LQKENI. Trimming at V came to 3 bases and at J to 5 bases, leaving 9 bases not matched to a gene. This CDR3 has 15 residues. The CDR3 protein is CASSPRPGGTDEQYF. The CDR3 DNA reads as TGTGCCAGCTCACCCAGACCAGGGGGCACGGACGAGCAGTACTTC.

The table lists this clonotype with a few counts. V usage is TRBV7-9 and J usage is TRBJ2-1, with D perhaps TRBD1 or TRBD2 (6 bases each). The CDR3 length is 15 residues. Germline values: CDR1 SEHNR, CDR2 FQNEAQ (reference sequence). V lost 5 bases and J lost 2, with 13 bases in between. CDR3 in DNA: TGTGCCAGCAGCCTAAACGGGGGCGCCTACAATGAGCAGTTCTTC. Translation gives CASSLNGGAYNEQFF.

The CDR3: CASGGAGSGNTIYF. The CDR3 nucleotides read TGTGCCAGCGGGGGTGCGGGCTCTGGAAACACCATATATTTT. The chain links TRBV6-1 to TRBJ1-3; weak D call: TRBD1 (5 bases). Germline-derived CDR1 and CDR2 are MNHNS and SASEGT. V was cut by 8 bases and J by 0 bases, with 11 bases left in between. The CDR3 loop spans 14 amino acids.

The chain recombines TRBV5-5 with TRBJ1-6, with TRBD1 identical over 7 bases. Per the germline V gene, CDR1 is SGHKS and CDR2 is YYEKEE (reference sequence). The J segment lost 10 bases and the V segment lost 1 base, leaving 17 bases of the junction unmatched. The CDR3 sequence is 18 residues long. This CDR3 reads CASSLSGDRGYGGSPLHF. CDR3 nucleotide sequence: TGTGCCAGCAGCTTGTCCGGGGACAGAGGTTACGGGGGGTCACCCCTCCACTTT.

This clonotype was found a few times. This sequence joins TRBV20-1 and TRBJ2-3; possibly TRBD1 for D (5 bases). V shed 3 bases and J shed 4 bases, with 17 bases lying between them. The length of the CDR3 is 15 residues. The germline CDR1 and CDR2 sequences are DFQATT and SNEGSKA (reference sequence). CDR3 amino acids: CSASIVLQGSDTQYF. The CDR3 region has the DNA TGCAGTGCTAGTATAGTTTTGCAGGGATCAGATACGCAGTATTTT.